The clone carrying this TCR beta chain occurred many times. Antigen unknown. TCRdb re-called the reads through MiXCR, storing one row per CDR3 protein. The sample shows 750,000 to 950,000 distinct CDR3 sequences, roughly 29% of them seen only once. V was clipped by 3 bases and J by 1 base, with 21 bases between them. The CDR3 runs to 18 residues. Germline loops: CDR1 SGHTA, CDR2 FQGNSA. The data are from a study of T cell repertoires in cytomegalovirus infection. General study points: Cumulative frequency (of public TCR beta family members) identified carriers of CMV plus the relevant HLA. The study found HLA-C-restricted CMV-specific TCR beta clonotypes dominating the ex vivo response.

This chain joins TRBV7-2 and TRBJ1-1; D not resolved. The sample here was cultured CD8+ T cells from PBMCs, taken from culture after CMV antigen stimulation. The TCR originated in a human donor in good health (CMV status not recorded). Some clones in this sample may be carry-over from other donors' samples. This CDR3 is CASSFFKQPDTTNTEAFF. For the CDR3, the DNA is TGTGCCAGCAGCTTTTTTAAACAGCCTGACACAACGAACACTGAAGCTTTCTTT.